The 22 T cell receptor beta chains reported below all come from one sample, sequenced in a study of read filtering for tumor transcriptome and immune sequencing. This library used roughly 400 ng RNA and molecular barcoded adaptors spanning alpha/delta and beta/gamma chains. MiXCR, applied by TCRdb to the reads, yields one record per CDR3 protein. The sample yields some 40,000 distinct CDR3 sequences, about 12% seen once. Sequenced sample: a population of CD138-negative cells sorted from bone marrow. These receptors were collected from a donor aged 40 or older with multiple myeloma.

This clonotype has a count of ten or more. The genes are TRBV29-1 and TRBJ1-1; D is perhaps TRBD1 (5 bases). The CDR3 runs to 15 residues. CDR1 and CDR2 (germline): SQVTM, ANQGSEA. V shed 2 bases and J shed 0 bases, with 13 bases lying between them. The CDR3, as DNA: TGCAGCGTTGAACCCAGGGCGGGTATGAACACTGAAGCTTTCTTT. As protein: CSVEPRAGMNTEAFF.

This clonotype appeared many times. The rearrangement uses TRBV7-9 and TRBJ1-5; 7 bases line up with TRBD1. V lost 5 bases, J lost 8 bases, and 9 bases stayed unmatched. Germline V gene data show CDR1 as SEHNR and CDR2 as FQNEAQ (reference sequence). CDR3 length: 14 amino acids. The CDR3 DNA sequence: TGTGCCAGCAGCGGGCAGGGGGGCGAGGAGCCCCAGCATTTT. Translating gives CASSGQGGEEPQHF.

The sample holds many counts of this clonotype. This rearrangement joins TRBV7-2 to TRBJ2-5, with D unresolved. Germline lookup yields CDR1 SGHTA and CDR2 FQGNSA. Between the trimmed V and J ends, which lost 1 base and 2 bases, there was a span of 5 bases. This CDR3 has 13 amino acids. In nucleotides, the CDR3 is TGTGCCAGCAGCTTAGGGGCACAAGAGACCCAGTACTTC. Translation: CASSLGAQETQYF.

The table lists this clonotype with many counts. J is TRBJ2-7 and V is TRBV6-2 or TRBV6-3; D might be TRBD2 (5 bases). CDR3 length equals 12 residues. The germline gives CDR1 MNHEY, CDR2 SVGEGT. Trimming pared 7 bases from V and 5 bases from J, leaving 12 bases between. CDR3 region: CASTTGRDEQYF. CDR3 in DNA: TGTGCCAGCACCACGGGAAGGGACGAGCAGTACTTC.

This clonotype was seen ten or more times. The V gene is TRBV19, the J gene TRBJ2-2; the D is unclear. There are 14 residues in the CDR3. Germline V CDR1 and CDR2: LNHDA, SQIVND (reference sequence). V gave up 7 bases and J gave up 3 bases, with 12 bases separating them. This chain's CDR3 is CASNSGSHTGELFF. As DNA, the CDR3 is TGTGCCAGTAATAGTGGATCTCACACCGGGGAGCTGTTTTTT.

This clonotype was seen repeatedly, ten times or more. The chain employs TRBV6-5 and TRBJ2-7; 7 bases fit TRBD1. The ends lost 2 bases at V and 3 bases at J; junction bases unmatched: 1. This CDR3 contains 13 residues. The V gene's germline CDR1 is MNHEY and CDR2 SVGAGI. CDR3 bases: TGTGCCAGCAGTTACGGGACAGACTACGAGCAGTACTTC. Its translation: CASSYGTDYEQYF.

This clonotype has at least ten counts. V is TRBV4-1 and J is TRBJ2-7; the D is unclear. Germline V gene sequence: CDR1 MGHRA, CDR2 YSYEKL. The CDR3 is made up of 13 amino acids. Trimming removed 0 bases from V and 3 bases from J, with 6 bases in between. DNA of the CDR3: TGCGCCAGCAGCCAAGATGAAAGCTACGAGCAGTACTTC. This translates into CASSQDESYEQYF.

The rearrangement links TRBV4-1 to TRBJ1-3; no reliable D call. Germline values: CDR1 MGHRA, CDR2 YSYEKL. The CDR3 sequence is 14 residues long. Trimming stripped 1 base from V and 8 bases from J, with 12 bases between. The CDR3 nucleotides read TGCGCCAGCAGCCAAGGGGATAATGGGGACACCATATATTTT. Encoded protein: CASSQGDNGDTIYF.

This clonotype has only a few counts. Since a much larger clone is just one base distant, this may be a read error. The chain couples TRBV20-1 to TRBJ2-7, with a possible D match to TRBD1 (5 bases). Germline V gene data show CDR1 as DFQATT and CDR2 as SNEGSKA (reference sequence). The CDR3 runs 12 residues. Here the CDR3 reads CSALLDTYGQYF. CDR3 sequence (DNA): TGCAGTGCCCTTCTGGACACCTACGGGCAGTACTTC.

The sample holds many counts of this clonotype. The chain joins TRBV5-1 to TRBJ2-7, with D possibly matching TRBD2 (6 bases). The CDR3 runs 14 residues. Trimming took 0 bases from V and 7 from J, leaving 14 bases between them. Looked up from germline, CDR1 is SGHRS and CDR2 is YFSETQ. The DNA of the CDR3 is TGCGCCAGCAGCTTGGAATTGGTTCGGGGGGAGCAGTACTTC. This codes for CASSLELVRGEQYF.

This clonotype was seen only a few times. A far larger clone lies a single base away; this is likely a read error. The DNA for the CDR3 is TGTGCCAGCAGCTTGACGGGTCAGGGGGGTTTTTTCTATGAGCAGTACTTC. Its protein product is CASSLTGQGGFFYEQYF. V gene TRBV7-2 combines with J gene TRBJ2-7, with D possibly being TRBD1 (7 bases). Trimming left V 3 bases short and J 7 bases short, with 25 bases between. CDR1 is SGHTA and CDR2 is FQGNSA in the germline V gene. The CDR3 consists of 17 residues. The whole variable domain, remainder taken from reference TRBV7-2 and TRBJ2-7, is GAGVSQSPSNKVTEKGKDVELRCDPISGHTALYWYRQSLGQGLEFLIYFQGNSAPDKSGLPSDRFSAERTGGSVSTLTIQRTQQEDSAVYLCASSLTGQGGFFYEQYFGPGTRLTVT.

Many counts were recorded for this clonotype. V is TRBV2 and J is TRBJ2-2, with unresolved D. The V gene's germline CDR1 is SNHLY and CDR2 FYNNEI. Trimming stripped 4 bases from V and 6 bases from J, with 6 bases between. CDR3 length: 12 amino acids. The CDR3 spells CASSGIAGELFF. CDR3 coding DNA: TGTGCCAGCAGTGGAATTGCCGGGGAGCTGTTTTTT.

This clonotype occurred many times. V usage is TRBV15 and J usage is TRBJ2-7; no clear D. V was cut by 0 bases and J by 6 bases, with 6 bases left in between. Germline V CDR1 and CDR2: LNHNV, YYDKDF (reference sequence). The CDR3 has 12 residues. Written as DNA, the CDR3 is TGTGCCACCAGCAGAGATGAGTCCGAGCAGTACTTC. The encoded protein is CATSRDESEQYF.

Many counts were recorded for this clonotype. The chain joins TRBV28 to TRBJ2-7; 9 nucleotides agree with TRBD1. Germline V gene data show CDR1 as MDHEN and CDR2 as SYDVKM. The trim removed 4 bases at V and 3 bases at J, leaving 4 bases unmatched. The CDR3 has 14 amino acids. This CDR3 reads CASSSPGQGYEQYF. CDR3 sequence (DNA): TGTGCCAGCAGTTCCCCGGGACAGGGCTACGAGCAGTACTTC.

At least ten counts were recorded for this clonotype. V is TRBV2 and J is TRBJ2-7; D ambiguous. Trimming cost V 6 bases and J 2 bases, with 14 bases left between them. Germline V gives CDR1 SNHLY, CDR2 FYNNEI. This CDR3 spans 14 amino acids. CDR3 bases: TGTGCCAGCAGGATGTCTGAAATGGCCTACGAGCAGTACTTC. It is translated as CASRMSEMAYEQYF.

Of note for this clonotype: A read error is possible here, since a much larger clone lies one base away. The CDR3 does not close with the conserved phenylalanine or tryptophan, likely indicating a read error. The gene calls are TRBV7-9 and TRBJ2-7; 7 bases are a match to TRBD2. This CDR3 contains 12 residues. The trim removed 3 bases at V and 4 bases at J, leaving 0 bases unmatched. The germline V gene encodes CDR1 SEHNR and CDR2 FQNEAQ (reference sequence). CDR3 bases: TGTGCCAGCAGCTTTAGCGGGTACGAGCAGTACCTC. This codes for CASSFSGYEQYL.

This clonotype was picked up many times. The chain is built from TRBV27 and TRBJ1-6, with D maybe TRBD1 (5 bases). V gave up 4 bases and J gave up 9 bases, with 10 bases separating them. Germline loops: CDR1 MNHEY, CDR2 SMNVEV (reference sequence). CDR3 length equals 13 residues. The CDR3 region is CASSYQGFSPLHF. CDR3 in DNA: TGTGCCAGCAGTTATCAGGGTTTTTCACCCCTCCACTTT.

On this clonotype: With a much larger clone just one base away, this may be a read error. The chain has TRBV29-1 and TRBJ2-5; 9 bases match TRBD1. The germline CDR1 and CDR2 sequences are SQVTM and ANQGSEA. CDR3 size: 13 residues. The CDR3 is CSGGTGIGETQCF. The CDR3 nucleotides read TGCAGCGGGGGGACAGGGATCGGCGAGACCCAGTGCTTC. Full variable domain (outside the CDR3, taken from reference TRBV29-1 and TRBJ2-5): SAVISQKPSRDICQRGTSLTIQCQVDSQVTMMFWYRQQPGQSLTLIATANQGSEATYESGFVIDKFPISRPNLTFSTLTVSNMSPEDSSIYLCSGGTGIGETQCFGPGTRLLVL.

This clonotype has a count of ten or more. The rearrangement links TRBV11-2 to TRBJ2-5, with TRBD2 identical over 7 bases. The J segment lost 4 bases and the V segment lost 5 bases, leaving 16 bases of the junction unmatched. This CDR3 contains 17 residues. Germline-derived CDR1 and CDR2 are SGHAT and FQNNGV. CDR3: CASSQEPSGRFGETQYF. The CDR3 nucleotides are TGTGCCAGCAGCCAGGAACCTAGCGGTCGGTTTGGAGAGACCCAGTACTTC.

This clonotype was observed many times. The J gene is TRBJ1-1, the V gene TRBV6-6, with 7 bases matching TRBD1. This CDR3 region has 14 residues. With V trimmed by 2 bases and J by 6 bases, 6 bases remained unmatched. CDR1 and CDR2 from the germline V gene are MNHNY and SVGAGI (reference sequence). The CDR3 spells CASSYGAGGAEAFF. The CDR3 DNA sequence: TGTGCCAGCAGTTACGGGGCAGGGGGGGCTGAAGCTTTCTTT.

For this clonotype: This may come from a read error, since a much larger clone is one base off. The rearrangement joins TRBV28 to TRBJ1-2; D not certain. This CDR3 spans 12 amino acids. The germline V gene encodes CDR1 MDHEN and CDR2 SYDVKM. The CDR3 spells CASSPSNYGCTF. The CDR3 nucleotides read TGTGCCAGCAGTCCATCGAACTATGGCTGCACCTTC.

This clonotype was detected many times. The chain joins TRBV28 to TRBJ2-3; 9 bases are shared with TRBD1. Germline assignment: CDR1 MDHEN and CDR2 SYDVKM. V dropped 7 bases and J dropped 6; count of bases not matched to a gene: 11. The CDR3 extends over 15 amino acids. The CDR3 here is CASKPGQGVTDTQYF. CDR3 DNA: TGTGCCAGCAAACCGGGACAGGGTGTAACGGATACGCAGTATTTT.